This TCR beta chain was observed in a study of blood T cell repertoires in COVID-19. Study-wide context: There were acute and convalescent COVID-19 samples, and they came from the United States, Italy and Spain.

This clone turned up a few times. In the source study's methods: It was from reference gene primer amplification that nucleated cell counts were estimated. Measured with immunoSEQ multiplex PCR; TCRdb has only the in-frame clones, and not every one. For V, J and clone size, that table is used; D and trimming come from the DNA. The data contain roughly 56,000 clones, 85% of them singletons. The CDR3 covers 13 residues. The germline gives CDR1 MDHEN, CDR2 SYDVKM. V gave up 7 bases and J gave up 6 bases; unmatched junction bases: 8. Specimen: peripheral blood. The clonotype originates from a human donor in a cohort sampled during active COVID-19. V is TRBV28 and J is TRBJ1-1; 7 bases align to TRBD1. CDR3 sequence (DNA): TGTGCCAGCAACGTACAGGGGAGGCCTGAAGCTTTCTTT. It is translated as CASNVQGRPEAFF.